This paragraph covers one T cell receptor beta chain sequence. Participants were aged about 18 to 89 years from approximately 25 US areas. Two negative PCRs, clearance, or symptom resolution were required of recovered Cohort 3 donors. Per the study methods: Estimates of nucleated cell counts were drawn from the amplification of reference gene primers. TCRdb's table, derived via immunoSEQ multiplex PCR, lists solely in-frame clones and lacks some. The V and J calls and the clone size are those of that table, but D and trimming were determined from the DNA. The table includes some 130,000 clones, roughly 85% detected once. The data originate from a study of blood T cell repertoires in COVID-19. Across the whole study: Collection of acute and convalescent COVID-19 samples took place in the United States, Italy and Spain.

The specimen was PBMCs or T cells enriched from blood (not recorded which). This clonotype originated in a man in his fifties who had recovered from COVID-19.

CDR3 bases: TGTGCCAGCAGTCGACAGGGGGGAGAAGGCTACACCTTC. This sequence encodes CASSRQGGEGYTF. The chain carries TRBV6-5 and TRBJ1-2; TRBD1 aligns across 9 bases. Trimming took 5 bases from V and 8 from J; bases not matched to a gene: 6. This CDR3 has 13 amino acids. Germline assignment: CDR1 MNHEY and CDR2 SVGAGI.